A selection of T cell receptor beta chains follows, all from one sample in a study of blood T cell repertoires in COVID-19. Profiling relied on immunoSEQ multiplex PCR, and the TCRdb table lists in-frame clones only, not all of them. This repertoire shows around 150,000 clones, approximately 90% found once; its top ten account for approximately 2.2%. Sequenced input: peripheral blood. These receptors originate from a man between 18 and 35 years old with acute or convalescent COVID-19. The CDR3 runs from the conserved cysteine through the conserved F or W. For some rows the clone size is stated as once, few or many, or as a class when expanded; others skip it.

j_call v_call clone_size cdr3_aa
TRBJ1-2 TRBV19 - CASSPVSGGAGGYTF
TRBJ2-3 TRBV5-1 - CASSWGGGGTDTQYF
TRBJ2-2 TRBV11-2 - CASSSRPTEWTGELFF
TRBJ2-3 TRBV23-1 once CASSQPRREGTDTQYF
TRBJ2-1 TRBV19 - CASSRGQGSASSYNEQFF
TRBJ2-7 TRBV18 - CASSPGQIQPYEQYF
TRBJ2-3 TRBV7-9 once CASSPTNTDTQYF
TRBJ1-4 TRBV9 - CASSDRQGAWGKLFF
TRBJ2-3 TRBV7-6 - CASSRLTSGVTDTQYF
TRBJ1-1 TRBV3-1/TRBV3-2 - CASSQDRRGSTEAFF
TRBJ2-1 TRBV5-4 - CASSFVVTGVSNEQFF
TRBJ1-1 TRBV10-3 - CAISESRSNTEAFF
TRBJ1-6 TRBV7-2 - CASSLPRGSSYNSPLHF
TRBJ2-5 TRBV6-2/TRBV6-3 few CASSWGQPETQYF
TRBJ1-1 TRBV5-8 - CASSLSRQGRTEVFF
TRBJ1-3 TRBV9 - CASSIGTGGVNTIYF
TRBJ2-7 TRBV24-1 - CATSDGSGGAYEQYF
TRBJ2-1 TRBV28 once CASLSGGADEQFF
TRBJ1-1 TRBV2 - CASSESAGLSAFF
TRBJ2-7 TRBV4-1 - CASSQDGTSGSPYEQYF
TRBJ1-1 TRBV9 - CASSVEIRGDTEAFF
TRBJ2-3 TRBV18 - CASSPIAGGPGDTQYF
TRBJ1-1 TRBV27 - CASSLFRVSTEAFF
TRBJ1-1 TRBV3-1/TRBV3-2 - CASSLGSGTEAFF
TRBJ2-1 TRBV21-1 - CASSKDGVPSYNEQFF
TRBJ2-5 TRBV18 once CASSPGTAKETQYF
TRBJ1-1 TRBV19 - CASSAQQGANTEAFF
TRBJ1-1 TRBV3-1/TRBV3-2 - CASSQQGTTNTEAFF
TRBJ1-5 TRBV3-1/TRBV3-2 - CASSQTLNQPQHF
TRBJ1-6 TRBV5-1 - CASSLSYRGSYNSPLHF
TRBJ1-1 TRBV9 - CASSVGDGSTEAFF
TRBJ1-1 TRBV12-3/TRBV12-4 - CASSRGTEAFF
TRBJ1-1 TRBV5-1 - CASSLDRFEAFF
TRBJ2-1 TRBV11-3 few CASSLDGDNEQFF
TRBJ1-4 TRBV5-1 once CASSLAATNEKLFF
TRBJ2-1 TRBV9 - CASSPVSGEYNEQFF